A single sample is the source of the 17 T cell receptor beta chains below, sequenced in a study of blood T cell repertoires in COVID-19. The repertoire was sequenced with immunoSEQ multiplex PCR; TCRdb's copy has only in-frame clones and lacks some. This sample has approximately 350,000 clones, with around 91% found just once. The sequencing input was peripheral blood. These receptors originate from a woman aged 18-29 years who had recovered from COVID-19.

This chain links TRBV6-2 or TRBV6-3 with TRBJ1-5; D gene uncertain. The germline V and J ends were trimmed by 6 bases and 0 bases, with 12 bases remaining between them. From germline, CDR1 is MNHEY and CDR2 SVGEGT. CDR3 size: 15 residues. The CDR3 DNA reads TGTGCCAGCAGCCGACATCTTTATAGCAATCAGCCCCAGCATTTT. Translating it yields CASSRHLYSNQPQHF.

The rearrangement uses TRBV25-1 and TRBJ1-5; D unresolved. The CDR3 spans 12 residues. The V end was cut by 3 bases, the J end by 7 bases, with 7 bases between. CDR1 is MGHDK, CDR2 SYGVNS, per germline. DNA for the CDR3: TGTGCCAGCAGTGAGAGCGGCCAGCCCCAGCATTTT. This gives the protein CASSESGQPQHF.

As to this clone: Other DNA sequences in this sample translate to the same CDR3. The chain has TRBV29-1 and TRBJ2-5; weak D call: TRBD2 (6 bases). The germline CDR1 and CDR2 sequences are SQVTM and ANQGSEA. Trimming removed 4 bases from V and 4 bases from J, with 10 bases in between. The CDR3 extends over 12 amino acids. The CDR3 DNA reads TGCAGCGTTGTCCAGGGAGGAGAGACCCAGTACTTC. Translating it yields CSVVQGGETQYF.

V usage is TRBV6-5 and J usage is TRBJ1-1, with a possible D match to TRBD1 (6 bases). There are 14 residues in the CDR3. From germline, CDR1 is MNHEY and CDR2 SVGAGI. V was shortened by 6 bases and J by 6 bases, with 17 bases between the two germline ends. For the CDR3, the DNA is TGTGCCAGCAGAAGCAGGGGATATTTCGCTGAAGCTTTCTTT. As protein: CASRSRGYFAEAFF.

V gene TRBV7-2 combines with J gene TRBJ2-7; 9 bases are shared with TRBD2. The CDR3 runs 18 residues. Germline CDR1 reads SGHTA; CDR2 reads FQGNSA. The J segment lost 5 bases and the V segment lost 5 bases, leaving 19 bases of the junction unmatched. The CDR3 region is CASSLVGASGKGWDEQYV. CDR3 in DNA: TGTGCCAGCAGCCTCGTTGGGGCTAGCGGGAAGGGGTGGGACGAGCAGTACGTC.

Turning to this clone: Other DNA sequences from this sample encode an identical CDR3 as well. The chain links TRBV7-2 to TRBJ2-5; 11 bases are shared with TRBD2. The CDR3 extends over 16 amino acids. The germline CDR1 and CDR2 sequences are SGHTA and FQGNSA. After removal of 0 bases from V and 2 bases from J, the junction contained 2 bases not matched to a gene. The CDR3, as DNA: TGTGCCAGCAGCTTAGCGCGGACTAGCGGGCAAGAGACCCAGTACTTC. It is translated as CASSLARTSGQETQYF.

This chain joins TRBV6-5 and TRBJ2-1; TRBD2 agrees at 8 bases. Germline V CDR1 and CDR2: MNHEY, SVGAGI. The trim removed 7 bases at V and 9 bases at J, leaving 11 bases unmatched. This CDR3 contains 14 residues. CDR3 DNA: TGTGCCAGCACCTTAGCGGGACGGGCGGGTGAGCAGTTCTTC. Protein product: CASTLAGRAGEQFF.

CDR3 bases: TGTGCCAGCAGTGAACTTCGGGAAGGAGGCTATGGCTACACCTTC. This translates into CASSELREGGYGYTF. The chain recombines TRBV25-1 with TRBJ1-2, with D uncertain. CDR3 length: 15 residues. Deletions cut 2 bases from V and 4 bases from J, with 14 bases between. CDR1 is MGHDK, CDR2 SYGVNS, per germline.

The chain carries TRBV7-9 and TRBJ1-2; D call uncertain. Germline lookup yields CDR1 SEHNR and CDR2 FQNEAQ (reference sequence). The CDR3 is 12 amino acids. Trimming removed 3 bases from V and 5 bases from J, with 7 bases in between. CDR3: CASSLYTYGYTF. CDR3 nucleotide sequence: TGTGCCAGCAGCTTGTACACGTATGGCTACACCTTC.

V usage is TRBV9 and J usage is TRBJ1-1; D call uncertain. Trimming removed 3 bases at V and 1 base at J, with 10 bases between. The CDR3 is made up of 14 amino acids. Germline assignment: CDR1 SGDLS and CDR2 YYNGEE. DNA of the CDR3: TGTGCCAGCAGCGCGAGCAACAGGAACACTGAAGCTTTCTTT. This codes for CASSASNRNTEAFF.

This chain uses TRBV4-2 with TRBJ2-5; D call uncertain. This CDR3 has 13 residues. CDR1 LGHNA and CDR2 YNFKEQ come from the germline V gene. V was clipped by 1 base and J by 0 bases, with 3 bases between them. The CDR3 coding sequence is TGTGCCAGCAGCCAAGGAGACCAAGAGACCCAGTACTTC. Its translation is CASSQGDQETQYF.

The rearrangement uses TRBV10-3 and TRBJ1-6; TRBD1 is a possible D gene (5 bases). The V end lost 2 bases, the J end lost 6 bases, and 14 bases lay between the germline ends. The germline CDR1 and CDR2 sequences are ENHRY and SYGVKD. The CDR3 runs to 16 residues. The CDR3 DNA is TGTGCCATCAGTGAGACGAGACTGGGGGGTAATTCACCCCTCCACTTT. Its protein product is CAISETRLGGNSPLHF.

V gene TRBV6-1 combines with J gene TRBJ2-5, with D uncertain. Germline loops: CDR1 MNHNS, CDR2 SASEGT. V was clipped by 1 base and J by 8 bases, with 11 bases between them. The CDR3 is made up of 13 amino acids. The CDR3 DNA follows: TGTGCCAGCAGTGAAGACACTGCGGTTACCCAGTACTTC. Translating it yields CASSEDTAVTQYF.

The V call is TRBV5-4, the J call TRBJ2-3, with TRBD2 identical over 9 bases. The CDR3 has 14 residues. V lost 4 bases, J lost 1 base, and 1 base stayed unmatched. Germline V CDR1 and CDR2: SGHNT, YYREEE (reference sequence). The CDR3 sequence: CASSRTSGTDTQYF. The CDR3 DNA reads as TGTGCCAGCAGCCGGACTAGCGGCACAGATACGCAGTATTTT.

The CDR3 coding sequence is TGTGCCAGCAGACTAGCGGGCCCTTACAATGAGCAGTTCTTC. This sequence encodes CASRLAGPYNEQFF. V usage is TRBV2 and J usage is TRBJ2-1; 9 positions agree with TRBD2. Germline V gene lookup returns CDR1 SNHLY and CDR2 FYNNEI. V lost 6 bases to trimming and J lost 4 bases; unmatched junction nucleotides: 4. The CDR3 sequence is 14 residues long.

This chain uses TRBV27 with TRBJ2-3; no definite D call. The germline V gene has CDR1 MNHEY and CDR2 SMNVEV (reference sequence). V shed 2 bases and J shed 6 bases, with 12 bases lying between them. The CDR3 is 14 amino acids. CDR3 in DNA: TGTGCCAGCAGTTTAAGAGGAGCCCAGGATACGCAGTATTTT. This encodes CASSLRGAQDTQYF.

The V gene is TRBV7-9, the J gene TRBJ1-4; TRBD1 aligns across 11 bases. After removal of 3 bases from V and 3 bases from J, the junction contained 3 bases not matched to a gene. Germline CDR1 and CDR2: SEHNR and FQNEAQ (reference sequence). This CDR3 contains 16 residues. DNA of the CDR3: TGTGCCAGCAGCTTGGACAGGGGGCTGTCTAATGAAAAACTGTTTTTT. It encodes CASSLDRGLSNEKLFF.